These 23 T cell receptor beta chains were sequenced from one sample in a study of shared T cell receptors in the human thymus. Assay: immunoSEQ multiplex PCR; the TCRdb copy retains only in-frame clones and omits some. The table records approximately 660,000 clones, around nine tenths of them present only once. These data also featured in a second study, about human thymus T cells.

Specimen: thymocytes. The receptors were sampled from a boy in the first two years of life with a congenital heart defect.

The chain uses TRBV9 and TRBJ2-3; the match to TRBD2 covers 10 bases. The CDR3 consists of 19 residues. V lost 0 bases to trimming and J lost 2 bases; unmatched junction nucleotides: 12. The germline gives CDR1 SGDLS, CDR2 YYNGEE. CDR3 sequence: CASSVGLAGPPHSTDTQYF. The CDR3, as DNA: TGTGCCAGCAGCGTAGGACTAGCGGGCCCGCCCCACTCCACAGATACGCAGTATTTT.

V and J are TRBV28 and TRBJ2-7, with 7 bases that match TRBD1. This CDR3 has 16 amino acids. Germline lookup yields CDR1 MDHEN and CDR2 SYDVKM. V was clipped by 2 bases and J by 3 bases; unmatched bases: 10. The CDR3 protein is CASSLRDRAPLYEQYF. For the CDR3, the DNA is TGTGCCAGCAGTTTACGCGACAGGGCCCCCCTCTACGAGCAGTACTTC.

V is TRBV25-1 and J is TRBJ2-1, with 9 bases identical to TRBD1. Germline V gene data show CDR1 as MGHDK and CDR2 as SYGVNS. Losses at the gene ends were 4 bases for V and 3 bases for J; bases not matched to a gene: 4. This CDR3 spans 15 amino acids. CDR3 loop: CASSAATGGYNEQFF. The CDR3 coding sequence is TGTGCCAGCAGTGCGGCGACAGGGGGCTACAATGAGCAGTTCTTC.

The J gene is TRBJ2-1, the V gene TRBV7-9, with a tentative D call TRBD1 (6 bases). Germline values: CDR1 SEHNR, CDR2 FQNEAQ (reference sequence). V lost 5 bases, J lost 10 bases, and 24 bases lay in between. The CDR3 extends over 16 amino acids. CDR3 sequence reads: CASSRWTAPEIYEQFF. The CDR3 DNA sequence: TGTGCCAGCAGCCGATGGACAGCCCCCGAAATATACGAGCAGTTCTTC.

The table lists this clone with a count of one. V is TRBV19 and J is TRBJ2-1; D gene uncertain. This CDR3 region has 12 residues. V lost 3 bases, J lost 8 bases, and 8 bases lay in between. Germline-derived CDR1 and CDR2 are LNHDA and SQIVND (reference sequence). For the CDR3, the DNA is TGTGCCAGTAGTATGTACTCCCATGAGCAGTTCTTC. Amino acids: CASSMYSHEQFF.

The chain uses TRBV28 and TRBJ2-7; 7 bases match TRBD2. V gave up 5 bases and J gave up 0 bases; unmatched junction bases: 4. From germline, CDR1 is MDHEN and CDR2 SYDVKM. The length of the CDR3 is 14 residues. CDR3 sequence (DNA): TGTGCCAGCAGTACGGGAGGATTCTCCTACGAGCAGTACTTC. Protein: CASSTGGFSYEQYF.

The chain has TRBV13 and TRBJ2-1; perhaps TRBD2 as D (5 bases). This CDR3 comprises 18 residues. Germline CDR1 is PRHDT and CDR2 is FYEKMQ (reference sequence). The germline V and J ends were trimmed by 5 bases and 2 bases, with 22 bases remaining between them. The CDR3 loop is CASSGDDYQTAPYNEQFF. CDR3 DNA sequence: TGTGCCAGCAGCGGAGACGACTACCAAACAGCTCCCTACAATGAGCAGTTCTTC. The full variable domain, in which reference TRBV13 and TRBJ2-1 provide the parts outside the CDR3, is AAGVIQSPRHLIKEKRETATLKCYPIPRHDTVYWYQQGPGQDPQFLISFYEKMQSDKGSIPDRFSAQQFSDYHSELNMSSLELGDSALYFCASSGDDYQTAPYNEQFFGPGTRLTVL.

The chain couples TRBV14 to TRBJ1-1; D remains unclear. The V end was cut by 4 bases, the J end by 4 bases, with 16 bases between. There are 15 residues in the CDR3. Germline V gives CDR1 SGHDN, CDR2 FVKESK. CDR3 loop: CASSPSSGTGTEAFF. The CDR3 DNA is TGTGCCAGCAGCCCTTCCTCTGGAACGGGCACTGAAGCTTTCTTT.

The chain employs TRBV6-8 and TRBJ2-7; D unresolved. The CDR3 is 15 amino acids. Germline V CDR1 and CDR2: MNHGY, SAAAGT. Trimming cost V 1 base and J 3 bases, with 13 bases left between them. The DNA for the CDR3 is TGTGCCAGCAGTTACTGGCCTGGGCTTTACTACGAGCAGTACTTC. Amino acid sequence: CASSYWPGLYYEQYF.

The CDR3 here is CASSAIQGESDEQYF. CDR3 DNA: TGTGCCAGCAGTGCCATACAGGGGGAATCTGACGAGCAGTACTTC. The chain links TRBV28 to TRBJ2-7, with TRBD1 matching over 8 bases. This CDR3 has 15 residues. Germline V gives CDR1 MDHEN, CDR2 SYDVKM. V trimming: 5 bases; J trimming: 5 bases; junction bases outside the gene matches: 11.

Here the CDR3 DNA reads TGTGCCAGCAGTCCGGGGACAGGTCCGGATGAAAAACTGTTTTTT. Encoded protein: CASSPGTGPDEKLFF. V is TRBV27 and J is TRBJ1-4, with TRBD1 matching 8 bases. V was pared by 5 bases and J by 6 bases, with 8 bases of the junction left unmatched. This CDR3 region has 15 residues. CDR1 MNHEY and CDR2 SMNVEV come from the germline V gene (reference sequence).

The chain uses TRBV30 and TRBJ2-2, with a weak D call TRBD1 (5 bases). CDR3 length: 14 amino acids. Trimming removed 5 bases at V and 5 bases at J, with 15 bases between. Germline CDR1 and CDR2: GTSNPN and SVGIG (reference sequence). The CDR3 region is CAWHLRAGTGELFF. The CDR3 nucleotides read TGTGCCTGGCACCTCCGGGCAGGGACCGGGGAGCTGTTTTTT.

The gene calls are TRBV4-1 and TRBJ2-7; D uncertain. The germline gives CDR1 MGHRA, CDR2 YSYEKL. Trimming shortened V by 0 bases and J by 0 bases, and 12 bases separated the two germline ends. The CDR3 has 16 residues. This CDR3 reads CASSQEGTESSYEQYF. The CDR3 region has the DNA TGCGCCAGCAGCCAAGAGGGCACGGAAAGCTCCTACGAGCAGTACTTC.

This chain connects TRBV5-5 to TRBJ2-7, with D perhaps matching TRBD1 (7 bases). Germline V gives CDR1 SGHKS, CDR2 YYEKEE (reference sequence). V was cut by 1 base and J by 7 bases, with 18 bases left in between. The CDR3 covers 15 residues. CDR3 sequence (DNA): TGTGCCAGCAGCTTGAGGAGGCAGGGGGGACGTGAGCAGTACTTC. The encoded protein is CASSLRRQGGREQYF.

The chain employs TRBV28 and TRBJ1-5, with no clear D. The CDR3 covers 16 residues. Germline V lookup: CDR1 MDHEN, CDR2 SYDVKM. Trimming shortened V by 3 bases and J by 2 bases, and 14 bases separated the two germline ends. CDR3 nucleotide sequence: TGTGCCAGCAGTTTTGATGGTCGGTATGGCAATCAGCCCCAGCATTTT. This translates into CASSFDGRYGNQPQHF.

V is TRBV12-5 and J is TRBJ2-3, with TRBD2 matching 16 bases. With V trimmed by 2 bases and J by 6 bases, 14 bases remained unmatched. CDR3 size: 20 residues. Germline CDR1 LGHNT, CDR2 FRNRAP. This CDR3 reads CASGLPFLPGTSGREDTQYF. The DNA of the CDR3 is TGTGCTAGTGGTTTGCCCTTCCTACCCGGGACTAGCGGGAGGGAGGATACGCAGTATTTT.

The chain has TRBV5-6 and TRBJ2-5, with 16 bases fitting TRBD2. CDR1 is SGHDT and CDR2 is YYEEEE in the germline V gene. This CDR3 is 17 amino acids long. The ends lost 0 bases at V and 7 bases at J; junction bases unmatched: 6. The DNA of the CDR3 is TGTGCCAGCAGCTTGGACCCGGGACTAGCGGGAGGGCCGACCCAGTACTTC. Protein sequence: CASSLDPGLAGGPTQYF.

This chain uses TRBV19 with TRBJ2-7, with 11 bases matching TRBD1. This CDR3 region has 17 residues. In germline, CDR1 is LNHDA, CDR2 SQIVND (reference sequence). The trim removed 5 bases at V and 4 bases at J, leaving 13 bases unmatched. The CDR3 bases are TGTGCCAGTAGTCCGCTGGGACAGGGGGTGTTACTATACGAGCAGTACTTC. Its protein product is CASSPLGQGVLLYEQYF.

This chain uses TRBV9 with TRBJ2-5; D is undetermined. In germline, CDR1 is SGDLS, CDR2 YYNGEE. V gave up 3 bases and J gave up 5 bases, with 14 bases separating them. CDR3 length: 14 amino acids. CDR3 nucleotides: TGTGCCAGCAGCGCCCCGGATCCGAGGGAGACCCAGTACTTC. The encoded protein is CASSAPDPRETQYF.

The rearrangement uses TRBV2 and TRBJ2-1; 8 bases are a match to TRBD2. Germline lookup yields CDR1 SNHLY and CDR2 FYNNEI. The CDR3 contains 17 residues. Trimming took 10 bases from V and 0 from J; bases not matched to a gene: 14. CDR3 protein: CAIFDPQGTSSYNEQFF. CDR3 bases: TGTGCCATATTCGATCCCCAGGGGACTAGCTCCTACAATGAGCAGTTCTTC.

The genes are TRBV27 and TRBJ1-1, with D unresolved. Germline values: CDR1 MNHEY, CDR2 SMNVEV (reference sequence). V was trimmed by 3 bases and J by 4 bases, leaving 18 bases between them. CDR3 length: 16 residues. The DNA of the CDR3 is TGTGCCAGCAGTTTGTGGGCTTCACTTCTTCGCACTGAAGCTTTCTTT. This translates into CASSLWASLLRTEAFF.

This clone was seen more than once but under ten times. This rearrangement joins TRBV28 to TRBJ2-6; D uncertain. The CDR3 is made up of 16 amino acids. Trimming took off 0 bases at V and 0 bases at J, with 6 bases between the two ends. The germline gives CDR1 MDHEN, CDR2 SYDVKM. The CDR3 DNA reads as TGTGCCAGCAGTTTATGCTGCGACTCTGGGGCCAACGTCCTGACTTTC. It encodes CASSLCCDSGANVLTF. Based on the CDR3 plus reference TRBV28 and TRBJ2-6, the full variable domain is DVKVTQSSRYLVKRTGEKVFLECVQDMDHENMFWYRQDPGLGLRLIYFSYDVKMKEKGDIPEGYSVSREKKERFSLILESASTNQTSMYLCASSLCCDSGANVLTFGAGSRLTVL.

The chain recombines TRBV30 with TRBJ1-5; D call uncertain. V was pared by 4 bases and J by 3 bases, with 13 bases between. The CDR3 covers 14 residues. Per germline, CDR1 GTSNPN and CDR2 SVGIG (reference sequence). The CDR3 protein is CAWTYREVNQPQHF. The DNA of the CDR3 is TGTGCCTGGACTTACCGGGAGGTCAATCAGCCCCAGCATTTT.